One sample yielded the 22 T cell receptor beta chains listed below, sequenced in a study of Ad26.COV2.S vaccination and SARS-CoV-2 variants. The treatment was: about 20 received Ad26.COV2.S at low or high dose, single or two shots; about 5 received placebo; per-sample allocation not given. Samples were taken on day 63 after the first vaccine or placebo injection. Sequencing was performed with immunoSEQ multiplex PCR; in TCRdb, only in-frame clones are kept and a portion is missing. The sample lists hundreds of thousands of clones; around 90% were seen once. Material: peripheral blood, obtained in a trial of Ad26.COV2.S vaccine versus placebo. All receptors come from a person aged 18-60 years who received the Ad26.COV2.S COVID-19 vaccine or a placebo.

V is TRBV6-5 and J is TRBJ2-2, with 7 bases aligning to TRBD2. V lost 4 bases and J lost 5; bases outside the gene matches: 7. The CDR3 consists of 15 residues. CDR1 MNHEY and CDR2 SVGAGI come from the germline V gene. The CDR3 protein is CASSWDYVGTGELFF. Written as DNA, the CDR3 is TGTGCCAGCAGTTGGGACTATGTTGGGACCGGGGAGCTGTTTTTT.

The chain joins TRBV2 to TRBJ2-5; TRBD2 might be the D (6 bases). CDR3 length equals 13 residues. Looked up from germline, CDR1 is SNHLY and CDR2 is FYNNEI. Trimming pared 7 bases from V and 2 bases from J, leaving 11 bases between. This CDR3 reads CASTIAVQETQYF. CDR3 nucleotide sequence: TGTGCCAGCACTATAGCGGTACAAGAGACCCAGTACTTC.

The rearrangement joins TRBV9 to TRBJ2-7; TRBD2 agrees at 8 bases. Germline CDR1 reads SGDLS; CDR2 reads YYNGEE. V was pared by 0 bases and J by 5 bases, with 16 bases of the junction left unmatched. The CDR3 is 18 amino acids. CDR3 DNA sequence: TGTGCCAGCAGCGTAGAAGAAGCCGCAGAGGGACTAGTCCACGAGCAGTACTTC. Its translation: CASSVEEAAEGLVHEQYF.

The J gene is TRBJ2-3, the V gene TRBV25-1; a weak D match, TRBD2 (6 bases). The CDR3 consists of 15 residues. Germline CDR1 reads MGHDK; CDR2 reads SYGVNS. Trimming took 2 bases from V and 10 from J, leaving 19 bases between them. CDR3 coding DNA: TGTGCCAGCAGTGAAGGAGGGAGGAGCGATCTTGCGCAGTATTTT. It translates to CASSEGGRSDLAQYF.

The chain links TRBV7-9 to TRBJ2-7; 7 nucleotides agree with TRBD1. Germline CDR1 is SEHNR and CDR2 is FQNEAQ (reference sequence). The CDR3 is made up of 13 amino acids. V was pared by 8 bases and J by 0 bases, with 4 bases of the junction left unmatched. The CDR3 loop reads CASEGTDSYEQYF. The DNA of the CDR3 is TGTGCCAGCGAAGGGACAGACTCCTACGAGCAGTACTTC.

V gene TRBV19 combines with J gene TRBJ1-5; 7 bases match TRBD1. CDR1 and CDR2 (germline): LNHDA, SQIVND (reference sequence). The CDR3 totals 13 residues. The V gene end was trimmed by 11 bases and the J gene end by 6 bases; junction bases not matched to a gene: 10. The CDR3 region is CAASQGDGQPQHF. CDR3 DNA: TGTGCCGCCTCGCAGGGGGACGGTCAGCCCCAGCATTTT. The variable domain in full, completed from reference TRBV19 and TRBJ1-5, reads DGGITQSPKYLFRKEGQNVTLSCEQNLNHDAMYWYRQDPGQGLRLIYYSQIVNDFQKGDIAEGYSVSREKKESFPLTVTSAQKNPTAFYLCAASQGDGQPQHFGDGTRLSIL.

This sequence joins TRBV7-8 and TRBJ2-7; no clear D gene. The CDR3 extends over 13 amino acids. Trimming stripped 7 bases from V and 5 bases from J, with 15 bases between. The V gene's germline CDR1 is SGHVS and CDR2 FQNEAQ. In nucleotides, the CDR3 is TGTGCCAGCACGACTGAACCTCCCCACGAGCAGTACTTC. Protein sequence: CASTTEPPHEQYF.

This chain links TRBV5-1 with TRBJ2-1; TRBD1 might be the D (6 bases). The CDR3 totals 12 residues. CDR1 and CDR2 (germline): SGHRS, YFSETQ. V lost 0 bases to trimming and J lost 15 bases, with 13 bases between them. CDR3 nucleotides: TGCGCCAGCAGCTTGGGGGGGCCTAAGGGGTTCTTC. Protein product: CASSLGGPKGFF. Combining the CDR3 with reference TRBV5-1 and TRBJ2-1 gives the whole variable domain KAGVTQTPRYLIKTRGQQVTLSCSPISGHRSVSWYQQTPGQGLQFLFEYFSETQRNKGNFPGRFSGRQFSNSRSEMNVSTLELGDSALYLCASSLGGPKGFFGPGTRLTVL.

The CDR3 DNA sequence: TGTGCCAGCTCACCACCGGACTCCTACGAGCAGTACTTC. Its protein is CASSPPDSYEQYF. The J gene is TRBJ2-7, the V gene TRBV18; D is unclear. V dropped 0 bases and J dropped 0 bases, with 3 bases sitting between them. The CDR3 loop spans 13 amino acids. The germline CDR1 and CDR2 sequences are KGHSH and LQKENI.

This sequence joins TRBV4-3 and TRBJ2-1; the match to TRBD2 covers 11 bases. V dropped 4 bases and J dropped 3; count of bases not matched to a gene: 5. Germline V gene data show CDR1 as LGHNA and CDR2 as YSLEER. This CDR3 has 16 amino acids. The chain's CDR3 is CASSRETSGVYNEQFF. DNA of the CDR3: TGCGCCAGCAGCCGAGAGACTAGCGGGGTCTACAATGAGCAGTTCTTC.

In its sample, this clone was seen a few times. This chain joins TRBV10-3 and TRBJ1-1; possibly TRBD1 for D (5 bases). The germline V and J ends were trimmed by 2 bases and 2 bases, with 9 bases remaining between them. Germline assignment: CDR1 ENHRY and CDR2 SYGVKD. The CDR3 has 14 residues. The CDR3 reads CAISERGINTEAFF. CDR3 sequence (DNA): TGTGCCATCAGTGAGCGGGGGATTAACACTGAAGCTTTCTTT.

The V call is TRBV5-1, the J call TRBJ2-5; D perhaps matches TRBD1 (5 bases). This CDR3 contains 17 residues. Germline V gene data show CDR1 as SGHRS and CDR2 as YFSETQ. V was trimmed by 4 bases and J by 0 bases, leaving 19 bases between them. CDR3 DNA sequence: TGCGCCAGCAGCCAAGGGGCTATGGGGCAGTACCAAGAGACCCAGTACTTC. Translating gives CASSQGAMGQYQETQYF.

This clone was detected only a few times. The sample contains more than one DNA sequence encoding this CDR3. The genes are TRBV18 and TRBJ1-1; D may be TRBD1 (6 bases). Germline V gene lookup returns CDR1 KGHSH and CDR2 LQKENI. This CDR3 has 14 residues. V was shortened by 3 bases and J by 2 bases, with 10 bases between the two germline ends. This chain's CDR3 is CASSPPQGNTEAFF. Here the CDR3 DNA reads TGTGCCAGCTCACCCCCACAGGGAAACACTGAAGCTTTCTTT.

The CDR3 DNA sequence: TGCGCCAGCAGCAGGGGACAGTTGAACACTGAAGCTTTCTTT. Translated, it gives CASSRGQLNTEAFF. The chain joins TRBV5-1 to TRBJ1-1; TRBD1 aligns across 7 bases. Germline lookup yields CDR1 SGHRS and CDR2 YFSETQ. Losses at the gene ends were 4 bases for V and 0 bases for J; bases not matched to a gene: 3. The CDR3 contains 14 residues. Full variable domain (remainder filled in from reference TRBV5-1 and TRBJ1-1): KAGVTQTPRYLIKTRGQQVTLSCSPISGHRSVSWYQQTPGQGLQFLFEYFSETQRNKGNFPGRFSGRQFSNSRSEMNVSTLELGDSALYLCASSRGQLNTEAFFGQGTRLTVV.

The CDR3 reads CASSRGGGAYEQYF. DNA for the CDR3: TGTGCCAGCAGTAGGGGCGGGGGGGCCTACGAGCAGTACTTC. The rearrangement links TRBV6-5 to TRBJ2-7; TRBD2 aligns across 9 bases. This CDR3 comprises 14 residues. Unmatched junction bases numbered 4, after V lost 5 bases and J lost 2 bases. CDR1 is MNHEY, CDR2 SVGAGI, per germline.

This CDR3 reads CATSRVYGTTAGELFF. The CDR3, as DNA: TGTGCCACCAGCAGAGTGTACGGGACCACCGCCGGGGAGCTGTTTTTT. This chain connects TRBV15 to TRBJ2-2; D is tentatively TRBD1 or TRBD2 (5 bases each). The V gene lost 1 base and the J gene lost 6 bases, with 15 bases spanning the gap. CDR3 size: 16 residues. Germline CDR1 and CDR2: LNHNV and YYDKDF (reference sequence).

At least ten counts were recorded for this clone. V usage is TRBV12-3 or TRBV12-4 and J usage is TRBJ2-2; D gene uncertain. This CDR3 is built from 13 residues. Trimming cost V 5 bases and J 1 base, with 5 bases left between them. CDR3 protein: CASSRMNTGELFF. In nucleotides, the CDR3 is TGTGCCAGCAGTCGAATGAACACCGGGGAGCTGTTTTTT.

V is TRBV7-2 and J is TRBJ2-7; perhaps TRBD2 as D (6 bases). Trimming removed 7 bases at V and 7 bases at J, with 20 bases between. The length of the CDR3 is 14 residues. Per the germline V gene, CDR1 is SGHTA and CDR2 is FQGNSA. CDR3 nucleotide sequence: TGTGCCAGCATCCAGACTAGTCCGGTAGGAGAGCAGTACTTC. This codes for CASIQTSPVGEQYF.

The chain recombines TRBV18 with TRBJ1-2; 11 bases are a match to TRBD1. This CDR3 is 13 amino acids long. Per the germline V gene, CDR1 is KGHSH and CDR2 is LQKENI. V lost 5 bases, J lost 6 bases, and 2 bases stayed unmatched. CDR3 DNA sequence: TGTGCCAGCTCAGGACAGGGGGCGCATGGCTACACCTTC. It specifies CASSGQGAHGYTF.

This sequence joins TRBV6-5 and TRBJ2-5; D possibly corresponds to TRBD1 (6 bases). CDR3 size: 14 residues. Germline CDR1 reads MNHEY; CDR2 reads SVGAGI. Trimming shortened V by 7 bases and J by 2 bases, and 14 bases separated the two germline ends. CDR3 nucleotides: TGTGCCAGCACCATACAGAGGGGGCAAGAGACCCAGTACTTC. It encodes CASTIQRGQETQYF.

V is TRBV6-6 and J is TRBJ2-5, with D uncertain. CDR1 MNHNY and CDR2 SVGAGI come from the germline V gene (reference sequence). This CDR3 is built from 13 residues. V dropped 2 bases and J dropped 5 bases, with 9 bases sitting between them. CDR3 amino acids: CASSYRSHETQYF. The DNA of the CDR3 is TGTGCCAGCAGTTACAGGAGTCACGAGACCCAGTACTTC.

V gene TRBV6-5 combines with J gene TRBJ2-3; no firm D call. Trimming pared 6 bases from V and 2 bases from J, leaving 9 bases between. CDR1 and CDR2 (germline): MNHEY, SVGAGI. This CDR3 is built from 13 residues. The CDR3 protein is CASRTVNTDTQYF. The CDR3 DNA reads as TGTGCCAGCAGAACAGTGAACACAGATACGCAGTATTTT.